The T cell receptor beta chain described here comes from a study of T cells in localized non-small cell lung cancer. Notes on the study in general: Adjacent lung tissue had a median about 60 of the top 100 clones found in the tumor. Among the tissues sampled, uninvolved adjacent lung had the highest T cell clonality, above tumor.

In the case of this clone: What it binds is not known.

Germline V lookup: CDR1 MNHEY, CDR2 SVGAGI. This CDR3 comprises 14 residues. Between the trimmed V and J ends, which lost 0 bases and 5 bases, there was a span of 10 bases. Data came from immunoSEQ multiplex PCR; TCRdb stores just in-frame clones and leaves some out. The sample contains 26,000 or so clones, about nine tenths of which appear only once. The input for sequencing was peripheral blood, taken before any cancer treatment. This sequence originates from a female donor of 60 years or more with stage II squamous cell lung carcinoma. The chain has TRBV6-5 and TRBJ1-1; D remains ambiguous. DNA for the CDR3: TGTGCCAGCAGTTACTCGACAAGGTTTACTGAAGCTTTCTTT. Residues: CASSYSTRFTEAFF.